The 24 T cell receptor beta chains below were found in one sample sequenced in a study of blood T cell repertoires in COVID-19. This table comes from immunoSEQ multiplex PCR, and its TCRdb copy is limited to in-frame clones, with some not included. Of around 390,000 clones in the sample, 80% to 90% were seen once. Material: PBMCs or T cells enriched from blood (not recorded which). The receptors come from a woman aged 45-60 years who had recovered from COVID-19.

To note about this clone: The sample has other DNA sequences that encode this CDR3 too. The chain has TRBV3-1 (or the pseudogene TRBV3-2) and TRBJ1-5; no reliable D call. Germline V gene data show CDR1 as LGHDT and CDR2 as YNNKEL (reference sequence). Trimming cost V 1 base and J 6 bases, with 7 bases left between them. CDR3 size: 13 residues. CDR3 coding DNA: TGTGCCAGCAGCCAAGGCGGGCCTCAGCCCCAGCATTTT. Translating gives CASSQGGPQPQHF.

This clone was seen once. This chain uses TRBV19 with TRBJ2-1; tentatively, D is TRBD1 (6 bases). The CDR3 loop spans 14 amino acids. With 5 bases removed from V and 7 bases from J, the gap between germline ends came to 15 bases. Germline V gene data show CDR1 as LNHDA and CDR2 as SQIVND (reference sequence). The CDR3 loop reads CASSQSTGWNEQFF. In nucleotides, the CDR3 is TGTGCCAGTAGTCAGAGTACAGGGTGGAATGAGCAGTTCTTC.

The rearrangement uses TRBV4-1 and TRBJ2-2, with 7 positions matching TRBD2. The V and J ends lost 1 base and 4 bases, in that order; junction bases with no gene match: 6. Germline assignment: CDR1 MGHRA and CDR2 YSYEKL. The CDR3 is 16 amino acids. The CDR3 reads CASSQAAGWGTGELFF. The CDR3 bases are TGCGCCAGCAGCCAAGCAGCGGGGTGGGGCACCGGGGAGCTGTTTTTT.

The rearrangement links TRBV20-1 to TRBJ2-1, with D perhaps matching TRBD2 (5 bases). CDR1 is DFQATT and CDR2 is SNEGSKA in the germline V gene (reference sequence). The CDR3 length is 14 residues. V was clipped by 3 bases and J by 7 bases, with 16 bases between them. CDR3 nucleotide sequence: TGCAGTGCTAGTGAGGGCAGTGTGTCAAATGAGCAGTTCTTC. Its protein product is CSASEGSVSNEQFF.

The genes are TRBV30 and TRBJ2-2; 10 bases match TRBD2. V shed 2 bases, J shed 4 bases, and the junction held 7 bases outside the gene matches. Germline loops: CDR1 GTSNPN, CDR2 SVGIG (reference sequence). The CDR3 contains 16 residues. The DNA for the CDR3 is TGTGCCTGGAGTAAGGAGCGGGGGGGCCCCACCGGGGAGCTGTTTTTT. Translation: CAWSKERGGPTGELFF.

In the case of this clone: The same CDR3 also results from other DNA sequences found in this sample. The genes are TRBV7-2 and TRBJ1-3; perhaps TRBD1 as D (6 bases). V was trimmed by 5 bases and J by 4 bases, leaving 12 bases between them. The CDR3 runs 14 residues. The germline V gene encodes CDR1 SGHTA and CDR2 FQGNSA. CDR3 protein: CASSPTGIGNTIYF. In DNA form, the CDR3 reads TGTGCCAGCAGCCCTACAGGGATCGGAAACACCATATATTTT.

This chain connects TRBV19 to TRBJ1-2, with TRBD1 as a possible D gene (5 bases). There are 13 residues in the CDR3. CDR1 LNHDA and CDR2 SQIVND come from the germline V gene (reference sequence). V dropped 6 bases and J dropped 4 bases, with 12 bases sitting between them. The CDR3 sequence is CASSPQVFYGYTF. The CDR3 nucleotides read TGTGCCAGTAGCCCACAGGTTTTCTATGGCTACACCTTC. Using reference TRBV19 and TRBJ1-2 for the parts outside the CDR3, the full variable domain is DGGITQSPKYLFRKEGQNVTLSCEQNLNHDAMYWYRQDPGQGLRLIYYSQIVNDFQKGDIAEGYSVSREKKESFPLTVTSAQKNPTAFYLCASSPQVFYGYTFGSGTRLTVV.

The chain joins TRBV25-1 to TRBJ1-2, with D tentatively TRBD1 (5 bases). Germline CDR1 MGHDK, CDR2 SYGVNS. The CDR3 consists of 12 residues. V lost 6 bases, J lost 5 bases, and 10 bases lay in between. For the CDR3, the DNA is TGTGCCAGCAGGGGGCTTTCGTATGGCTACACCTTC. It is translated as CASRGLSYGYTF.

The CDR3 here is CASREQSRDSYGYTF. For the CDR3, the DNA is TGTGCCAGCAGGGAACAGAGCCGGGACAGCTATGGCTACACCTTC. This sequence joins TRBV2 and TRBJ1-2; 7 bases match TRBD1. This CDR3 is 15 amino acids long. V was pared by 6 bases and J by 4 bases, with 11 bases of the junction left unmatched. Looked up from germline, CDR1 is SNHLY and CDR2 is FYNNEI.

This clone was recorded only once. This specimen includes other DNA sequences encoding the same CDR3. The chain has TRBV4-2 and TRBJ1-5; D gene uncertain. V was pared by 0 bases and J by 6 bases, with 6 bases between. The CDR3 runs to 13 residues. Germline-derived CDR1 and CDR2 are LGHNA and YNFKEQ. CDR3 DNA sequence: TGTGCCAGCAGCCAAGACGGAGGTCAGCCCCAGCATTTT. Protein: CASSQDGGQPQHF.

V usage is TRBV30 and J usage is TRBJ1-1, with TRBD1 identical over 7 bases. The germline V gene encodes CDR1 GTSNPN and CDR2 SVGIG (reference sequence). The CDR3 length is 15 residues. V was clipped by 4 bases and J by 1 base; unmatched bases: 9. CDR3 residues: CAWNGGRQGNTEAFF. CDR3 in DNA: TGTGCCTGGAATGGGGGGAGACAGGGGAACACTGAAGCTTTCTTT.

The chain uses TRBV7-8 and TRBJ2-4, with 9 bases fitting TRBD2. Trimming took 1 base from V and 0 from J; bases not matched to a gene: 13. CDR1 is SGHVS, CDR2 FQNEAQ, per germline. The CDR3 loop spans 20 amino acids. The CDR3 sequence: CASSLDAWSGGTLAKNIQYF. The CDR3 DNA reads TGTGCCAGCAGCTTAGATGCGTGGAGCGGGGGGACTCTAGCCAAAAACATTCAGTACTTC.

The rearrangement joins TRBV2 to TRBJ2-1; possibly TRBD2 for D (7 bases). The CDR3 is 16 residues long. In germline, CDR1 is SNHLY, CDR2 FYNNEI. Trimming pared 4 bases from V and 1 base from J, leaving 14 bases between. CDR3 sequence reads: CASSGRGAESYNEQFF. The CDR3 DNA reads TGTGCCAGCAGTGGCCGGGGGGCAGAGTCCTACAATGAGCAGTTCTTC.

J is TRBJ1-2 and V is TRBV6-5, with TRBD1 matching over 7 bases. Germline V lookup: CDR1 MNHEY, CDR2 SVGAGI. This CDR3 spans 14 amino acids. Unmatched junction bases numbered 5, after V lost 5 bases and J lost 2 bases. CDR3 sequence: CASSRQGKNYGYTF. DNA for the CDR3: TGTGCCAGCAGTAGACAGGGAAAAAACTATGGCTACACCTTC.

The chain links TRBV11-3 to TRBJ1-2, with TRBD1 matching over 7 bases. This CDR3 region has 15 residues. Trimming cost V 5 bases and J 3 bases; bases outside gene matches: 9. Germline assignment: CDR1 SGHNT and CDR2 YENEEA. CDR3 coding DNA: TGTGCCAGCAGCCAGTACCGGGACAGACACTATGGCTACACCTTC. This gives the protein CASSQYRDRHYGYTF.

This clone was seen once. V and J are TRBV3-1 (or the pseudogene TRBV3-2) and TRBJ1-2; 7 bases are shared with TRBD1. Trimming took 4 bases from V and 5 from J; bases not matched to a gene: 10. Germline CDR1 is LGHDT and CDR2 is YNNKEL (reference sequence). This CDR3 is built from 15 residues. The CDR3 sequence is CASSLGGQPKYGYTF. CDR3 bases: TGTGCCAGCAGCCTAGGGGGACAGCCGAAATATGGCTACACCTTC.

V gene TRBV27 combines with J gene TRBJ2-4, with 8 bases matching TRBD1. The junction had 7 bases not matched to a gene; V was cut back by 5 bases and J by 1 base. Germline-derived CDR1 and CDR2 are MNHEY and SMNVEV (reference sequence). CDR3 length equals 16 residues. CDR3: CASSHRTGLAKNIQYF. Written as DNA, the CDR3 is TGTGCCAGCAGTCATCGGACAGGGTTGGCCAAAAACATTCAGTACTTC.

V gene TRBV3-1 (or the pseudogene TRBV3-2) combines with J gene TRBJ2-7; weak D call: TRBD1 (5 bases). The CDR3 is 14 residues long. Trimming left V 1 base short and J 0 bases short, with 7 bases between. Germline loops: CDR1 LGHDT, CDR2 YNNKEL (reference sequence). The CDR3 sequence is CASSQGQNSYEQYF. The CDR3, as DNA: TGTGCCAGCAGCCAAGGACAGAACTCCTACGAGCAGTACTTC.

This clone was counted a single time. The chain is built from TRBV27 and TRBJ1-2; perhaps TRBD1 as D (5 bases). Germline V gene sequence: CDR1 MNHEY, CDR2 SMNVEV (reference sequence). Trimming removed 6 bases at V and 5 bases at J, with 16 bases between. The CDR3 is made up of 14 amino acids. CDR3 in amino acids: CASSPGGGGYGYTF. For the CDR3, the DNA is TGTGCCAGCAGCCCCGGGGGGGGTGGATATGGCTACACCTTC.

Comments on this clone: One end of the junction fails to match germline, which may point to a read error. The chain links TRBV4-1 to TRBJ2-2, with D possibly matching TRBD1 (5 bases). The CDR3 is 15 residues long. Germline V gene sequence: CDR1 MGHRA, CDR2 YSYEKL. The DNA for the CDR3 is TGCCCCAGCAGCCACGACTCGACAGCAACCGGGGAGCTGTTTTTT. Translated, it gives CPSSHDSTATGELFF.

The chain couples TRBV27 to TRBJ2-3, with 12 nucleotides matching TRBD2. The CDR3 length is 16 residues. V shed 8 bases, J shed 6 bases, and the junction held 12 bases outside the gene matches. Germline V gene data show CDR1 as MNHEY and CDR2 as SMNVEV (reference sequence). The CDR3 loop is CASGTETSGGRDTQYF. CDR3 in DNA: TGTGCCAGCGGAACGGAGACTAGCGGGGGACGTGATACGCAGTATTTT.

A single count supports this clone. This chain uses TRBV5-1 with TRBJ2-2, with TRBD2 identical over 8 bases. Germline trimming cut 0 bases from V and 0 bases from J; bases unmatched to any gene: 4. Germline CDR1 SGHRS, CDR2 YFSETQ. CDR3 length: 17 residues. DNA of the CDR3: TGCGCCAGCAGCTTGGGCGCGGGGGGAGCGAACACCGGGGAGCTGTTTTTT. The encoded protein is CASSLGAGGANTGELFF.

This clone was counted ten times or more. This chain joins TRBV30 and TRBJ2-7, with 8 bases that match TRBD1. Trimming cost V 8 bases and J 0 bases; bases outside gene matches: 6. The V gene's germline CDR1 is GTSNPN and CDR2 SVGIG (reference sequence). This CDR3 contains 13 residues. The CDR3 DNA follows: TGTGCCGCGGGACAGGCGAGCTCCTACGAGCAGTACTTC. Translation gives CAAGQASSYEQYF.

This chain uses TRBV3-1 (or the pseudogene TRBV3-2) with TRBJ2-1, with TRBD2 identical over 7 bases. Looked up from germline, CDR1 is LGHDT and CDR2 is YNNKEL (reference sequence). V shed 0 bases, J shed 4 bases, and the junction held 9 bases outside the gene matches. This CDR3 region has 17 residues. DNA of the CDR3: TGTGCCAGCAGCCAAGATAATTTTGGACTAGTGTACAATGAGCAGTTCTTC. The encoded protein is CASSQDNFGLVYNEQFF.